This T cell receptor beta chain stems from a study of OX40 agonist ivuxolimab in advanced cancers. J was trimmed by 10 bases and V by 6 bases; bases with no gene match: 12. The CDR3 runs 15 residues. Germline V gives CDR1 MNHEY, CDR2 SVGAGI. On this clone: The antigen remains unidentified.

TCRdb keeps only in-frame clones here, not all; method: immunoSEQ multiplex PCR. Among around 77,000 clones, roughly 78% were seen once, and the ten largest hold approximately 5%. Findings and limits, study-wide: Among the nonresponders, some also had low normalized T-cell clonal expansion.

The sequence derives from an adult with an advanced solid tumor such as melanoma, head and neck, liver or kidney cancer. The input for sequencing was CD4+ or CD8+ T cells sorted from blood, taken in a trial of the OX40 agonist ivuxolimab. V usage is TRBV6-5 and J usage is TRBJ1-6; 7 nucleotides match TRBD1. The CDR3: CASSLRQGVKSPLHF. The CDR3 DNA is TGTGCCAGCAGCCTTCGGCAGGGGGTAAAGTCACCCCTCCACTTT.